What follows is one T cell receptor beta chain and its context. These data are taken from a study of control samples from healthy donors and cancer patients. The CDR3 loop spans 15 amino acids. Germline V gene data show CDR1 as GTSNPN and CDR2 as SVGIG (reference sequence). V gave up 1 base and J gave up 3 bases; unmatched junction bases: 8. Sequencing used immunoSEQ multiplex PCR; TCRdb keeps in-frame clones, though not all of them. The sample contains 85,000 to 100,000 clones, more than 85% of which appear only once. This TCR was recovered from a man younger than 35 in good health. The V call is TRBV30, the J call TRBJ2-7, with 8 bases lining up with TRBD2. Source material: blood. CDR3 in DNA: TGTGCCTGGAGTGAGGGATACGGGGGGGTCTACGAGCAGTACTTC. Translated: CAWSEGYGGVYEQYF.